The source of this T cell receptor (beta chain) is a study of CD4 T cells in relation to SARS-CoV-2 and coronaviruses (dated by TCRdb to about 2021). Regarding the research as a whole: In the ViraFEST assay, PBMCs were cultured with antigen for about 11 days, after which TCR beta CDR3s were sequenced to identify clonal expansions specific to the antigen. Across all 12 patients in the convalescent cohort, the median age was about 42 years, with a range of 21 to 72 years. Among the approximately 12 convalescent patients, 8 males and 4 females were included, and two of the subjects were Hispanic. Shared crossreactive spike epitopes were mapped to their HLA restriction using patient-derived lymphoblastoid cell lines. Memory CD4+ T cell crossreactivity between SARS-CoV-2 and common cold coronavirus spike proteins was assessed at the TCR clonotype level in the study. The Adaptive Biotechnologies TCR-sequencing kit was used for samples from a few pre-COVID donors and for the naive versus memory experiments, whereas the other data were Illumina-based. A different, Illumina-based TCR-beta assay was used to sequence expansion assays from other donors in the study.

Findings and caveats that apply to the study as a whole: The study was constrained by small numbers of patients and of tested TCRs. In roughly 70% of donors, memory CD4+ clonotypes turned up that crossrecognized SARS-CoV-2 and at least one common cold coronavirus spike. Because the crossreactivity analysis focused on spike protein, crossreactivity against other viral proteins was not assessed. Naive versus memory sequencing indicated the assay detects memory recall responses rather than primary responses primed during culture. Because no donor provided both pre-pandemic and post-infection samples, tracing the source of pre-existing responses was limited. Compared with monoreactive clones, crossreactive clones had significantly weaker SARS-CoV-2-driven expansion, a result consistent with antigenic imprinting.

As for this clone: Its antigen has not been determined. Per-base qualities were not stored, and no clone one base away is much larger.

From the germline V gene (reference sequence), CDR1 is SEHNR and CDR2 is FQNEAQ. V is clipped by 1 base and J by 7 bases, and the sequence between their germline boundaries is 4 bases long. Including the terminal cysteine and phenylalanine, the CDR3 comprises 12 residues. The kept DNA is CDR3 alone, 36 bases in frame from the first base. CEF-cultured naive and memory CD4+ T cell DNA received survey-level immunoSEQ TCR-beta sequencing. As for the original processing: During preprocessing, nonproductive sequences were removed, along with CDR3s that did not begin with C, did not end with F or W, or were shorter than 7 amino acids. The MANAFEST web app was used to call antigen-specific clonotypes on the basis of expansion compared with the reference and with other culture wells. A clone was considered positive if the clone showed significant expansion compared with the reference culture in 2 of 3 replicate wells at an FDR below 0.05. A further requirement for positive clones was significant expansion compared with all other tandem wells, along with an odds ratio above 5. Cultured and uncultured naive and memory CD4+ repertoires were searched for previously identified spike- and CEF-reactive CDR3s. CDR3 homology was quantified as pairwise Levenshtein distance, calculated with the stringdist R package after three terminal residues were trimmed from each end. The clones in this table, taken by TCRdb from immuneACCESS, are in-frame only. Not every clone is retained; where verified, under half of the shortfall comes from an unresolved V gene, and the cause of the rest is unknown. The V and J calls and clone size are taken from that table; D and trimming were inferred from the DNA. The sample table holds 30,000 to 45,000 clones, of which 70% to 85% were seen once. Together, the top ten hold around 21% of the sample.

Naive and memory CD4+ T cells were separated from cryopreserved PBMCs by first enriching for CD4 and then performing EasySep naive CD4+ T cell enrichment. Sorted naive or memory CD4+ T cells (about 9.9 x 10^4) were grown at a 1:1 ratio with T cell-depleted PBMCs and CEF peptides for roughly ten days. In general, triplicate replicate wells were used for every peptide culture condition. Ficoll-Paque PLUS gradient centrifugation was used to isolate PBMCs from leukapheresis product or whole blood. PBMCs were either cryopreserved at -140 degrees C or used fresh in the expansion assay. The QIAamp Micro DNA Kit was used to extract genomic DNA from the CD4+ T cells.

Input material: memory CD4+ T cells from PBMCs, cultured in vitro. The cell subset or site label, as the study defines it: memory (non-naive) CD4+ T cells. Recombination joined TRBV7-9 with TRBJ2-2; the D gene cannot be named for sure. This sequence was found in an adult with COVID-19. In nucleotide form, the sequence is TGTGCCAGCAGCTTAGTCGTCGGGGAGCTGTTTTTT. It translates to CASSLVVGELFF.